Below are 2 T cell receptor beta chains sequenced from a single sample in a study of low-dose radiotherapy and immunotherapy resistance in tumors. Specified time point: after trial treatment. Treatment noted: LDRT plus nivolumab, ipilimumab, low-dose cyclophosphamide and aspirin (RACIN trial). TRAV- and TRBV-specific primers were used for first-strand cDNA, which covered alpha and beta chains. With a V-primer adapter and a constant-region primer, TCRs were amplified for about 20 PCR cycles. MiXCR, run by TCRdb on the reads, gives a single entry per CDR3 protein. The table lists about 91,000 distinct CDR3 sequences, roughly 20% of them singletons. Sample: PBMCs, taken after low-dose radiotherapy plus immunotherapy. These receptors all come from a female donor with ovarian cancer.

In this sample, this clonotype turned up many times. CDR3 bases: TGTGCCAGCAGTGCTACCGCGGCAGCCCGGAATGAAAAACTGTTTTTT. This translates into CASSATAAARNEKLFF. The chain is built from TRBV6-2 or TRBV6-3 and TRBJ1-4, with D unclear. The germline V gene has CDR1 MNHEY and CDR2 SVGEGT. The CDR3 has 16 amino acids. Trimming cost V 5 bases and J 5 bases, with 18 bases left between them.

This clonotype came up many times. CDR3 in DNA: TGTGCCAGCAGTTACGATACGCCCGGGACTAGCGATACGCAGTATTTT. As protein: CASSYDTPGTSDTQYF. The rearrangement joins TRBV6-2 or TRBV6-3 to TRBJ2-3; 9 positions match TRBD2. Germline CDR1 is MNHEY and CDR2 is SVGEGT. With V trimmed by 2 bases and J by 6 bases, 9 bases remained unmatched. CDR3 length equals 16 residues.